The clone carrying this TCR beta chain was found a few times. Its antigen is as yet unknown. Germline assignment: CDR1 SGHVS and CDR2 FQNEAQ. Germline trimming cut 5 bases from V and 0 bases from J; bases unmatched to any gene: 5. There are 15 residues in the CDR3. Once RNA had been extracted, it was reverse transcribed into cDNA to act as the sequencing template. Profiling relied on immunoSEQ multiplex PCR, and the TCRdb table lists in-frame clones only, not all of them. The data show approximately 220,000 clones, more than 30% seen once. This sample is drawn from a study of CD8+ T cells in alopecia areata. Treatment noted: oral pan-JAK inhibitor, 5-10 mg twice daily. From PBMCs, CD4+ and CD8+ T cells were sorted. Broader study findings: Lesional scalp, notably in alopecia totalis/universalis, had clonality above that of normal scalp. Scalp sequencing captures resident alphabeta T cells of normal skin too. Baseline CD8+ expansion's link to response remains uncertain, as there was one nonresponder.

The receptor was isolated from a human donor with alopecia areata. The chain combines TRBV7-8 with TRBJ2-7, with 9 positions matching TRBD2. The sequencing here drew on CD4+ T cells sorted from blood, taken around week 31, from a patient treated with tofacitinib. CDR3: CASSPRGGISYEQYF. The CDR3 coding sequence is TGTGCCAGCAGCCCGCGGGGGGGAATCTCCTACGAGCAGTACTTC.